The 30 T cell receptor beta chains given below trace back to one sample, sequenced in a study of CD4 T cells in relation to SARS-CoV-2 and coronaviruses (TCRdb year 2021). Their recognized antigens are unknown. CD4+ T cells from unexposed donors were collected before the COVID-19 pandemic (2011-2018). After roughly 11 days of culture, CD4+ T cells were isolated with the EasySep CD4+ T cell isolation kit. Library preparation employed the immunoSEQ multiplex PCR assay. Not all clones reach the TCRdb copy of this immuneACCESS table, which keeps in-frame sequences only. Checked studies attribute under half of the gap to unresolved V genes and leave the rest unexplained. The sample table contains tens of thousands of clones; only one count was recorded for roughly four fifths of them. More than 12% of the sample rests with the top ten. The source material was CD4+ T cells from PBMCs, cultured in vitro. Every receptor here comes from a human donor in good health.

V gene TRBV30 combines with J gene TRBJ2-5, with no clear D. The CDR3 covers 13 residues. Germline CDR1 and CDR2: GTSNPN and SVGIG (reference sequence). V was trimmed by 4 bases and J by 5 bases, leaving 14 bases between them. CDR3 DNA sequence: TGTGCCTGGACTGCCGGTGGGTCGGAGACCCAGTACTTC. Translation: CAWTAGGSETQYF.

V usage is TRBV9 and J usage is TRBJ2-2, with D unresolved. The germline V and J ends were trimmed by 6 bases and 5 bases, with 20 bases remaining between them. The CDR3 covers 16 residues. Germline CDR1 and CDR2: SGDLS and YYNGEE. The CDR3 protein is CASTPRPLPRTGELFF. CDR3 nucleotides: TGTGCCAGCACCCCTCGACCACTCCCTAGAACCGGGGAGCTGTTTTTT.

The chain uses TRBV4-2 and TRBJ2-7, with D possibly being TRBD2 (6 bases). This CDR3 region has 15 residues. V was clipped by 7 bases and J by 0 bases, with 16 bases between them. The V gene's germline CDR1 is LGHNA and CDR2 YNFKEQ. CDR3 coding DNA: TGTGCCAGCAAGCAATCGGGAGTTGCCTCCTACGAGCAGTACTTC. It translates to CASKQSGVASYEQYF.

This clone is a singleton in its sample. V gene TRBV7-2 combines with J gene TRBJ2-7; D is unclear. This CDR3 region has 13 residues. Germline assignment: CDR1 SGHTA and CDR2 FQGNSA. Trimming took off 2 bases at V and 0 bases at J, with 5 bases between the two ends. The CDR3 sequence: CASSLQISYEQYF. The DNA of the CDR3 is TGTGCCAGCAGCTTACAAATCTCCTACGAGCAGTACTTC.

The V gene is TRBV30, the J gene TRBJ2-7; D could derive from TRBD1 or TRBD2 (5 bases each). The V gene lost 3 bases and the J gene lost 0 bases, with 18 bases spanning the gap. This CDR3 has 16 residues. From germline, CDR1 is GTSNPN and CDR2 SVGIG (reference sequence). The CDR3 is CAWSRPQGPSSYEQYF. The CDR3 bases are TGTGCCTGGAGCCGGCCGCAGGGACCTTCCTCCTACGAGCAGTACTTC.

The chain carries TRBV5-8 and TRBJ2-7; unclear D gene. V was clipped by 6 bases and J by 3 bases, with 16 bases between them. The CDR3 totals 14 residues. CDR1 is SGHTS and CDR2 is YDEGEE in the germline V gene. CDR3 bases: TGTGCCAGCATTACTTCCGGTCAGTACTACGAGCAGTACTTC. It translates to CASITSGQYYEQYF.

The rearrangement joins TRBV14 to TRBJ1-5; D not resolved. The CDR3 runs to 14 residues. The ends were cut back, 6 bases at V and 2 bases at J, with 11 bases in the middle. Germline V gene sequence: CDR1 SGHDN, CDR2 FVKESK. The CDR3 protein is CASRAGDGNQPQHF. The CDR3 DNA reads as TGTGCCAGCAGGGCCGGGGATGGCAATCAGCCCCAGCATTTT.

This clone was recorded once. The chain is built from TRBV4-2 and TRBJ2-1; tentative D call: TRBD1 (5 bases). The germline V gene encodes CDR1 LGHNA and CDR2 YNFKEQ. This CDR3 spans 15 amino acids. V lost 4 bases, J lost 8 bases, and 18 bases lay in between. The CDR3 here is CASSRFGAMTDEQFF. In nucleotides, the CDR3 is TGTGCCAGCAGCCGCTTTGGGGCGATGACGGATGAGCAGTTCTTC.

This clone has a single count. The chain couples TRBV6-2 or TRBV6-3 to TRBJ1-1; D perhaps matches TRBD1 (6 bases). Germline V gives CDR1 MNHEY, CDR2 SVGEGT. The CDR3 contains 15 residues. Trimming shortened V by 1 base and J by 3 bases, and 12 bases separated the two germline ends. The CDR3 DNA reads TGTGCCAGCAGTTACTATGGACAGATATACACTGAAGCTTTCTTT. Translated, it gives CASSYYGQIYTEAFF.

V usage is TRBV7-2 and J usage is TRBJ2-3; tentatively, D is TRBD2 (6 bases). Germline CDR1 is SGHTA and CDR2 is FQGNSA. The CDR3 runs 17 residues. V shed 0 bases and J shed 7 bases, with 20 bases lying between them. CDR3 in amino acids: CASSLAGGAPSQNTQYF. CDR3 nucleotide sequence: TGTGCCAGCAGCTTAGCGGGGGGTGCTCCCTCACAGAATACGCAGTATTTT. Drawing the rest from reference TRBV7-2 and TRBJ2-3, the complete variable domain is GAGVSQSPSNKVTEKGKDVELRCDPISGHTALYWYRQSLGQGLEFLIYFQGNSAPDKSGLPSDRFSAERTGGSVSTLTIQRTQQEDSAVYLCASSLAGGAPSQNTQYFGPGTRLTVL.

Only a few counts were recorded for this clone. The chain uses TRBV7-9 and TRBJ1-6, with 9 positions matching TRBD1. V trimming: 5 bases; J trimming: 4 bases; junction bases outside the gene matches: 6. CDR1 SEHNR and CDR2 FQNEAQ come from the germline V gene (reference sequence). CDR3 length: 16 amino acids. The CDR3 coding sequence is TGTGCCAGCAGCCGGGGACAGGGTTTTTATAATTCACCCCTCCACTTT. Protein product: CASSRGQGFYNSPLHF.

The rearrangement joins TRBV6-5 to TRBJ2-3; no reliable D call. The V end lost 5 bases, the J end lost 7 bases, and 7 bases lay between the germline ends. The germline gives CDR1 MNHEY, CDR2 SVGAGI. This CDR3 is 11 amino acids long. The CDR3 reads CASSTGNTQYF. In nucleotides, the CDR3 is TGTGCCAGCAGTACTGGAAATACGCAGTATTTT.

This clone was observed a handful of times. V is TRBV30 and J is TRBJ1-5, with D unresolved. Germline V gene data show CDR1 as GTSNPN and CDR2 as SVGIG (reference sequence). This CDR3 comprises 14 residues. The V gene lost 2 bases and the J gene lost 4 bases, with 12 bases spanning the gap. DNA of the CDR3: TGTGCCTGGAGTAACGCTGGACTTAATCAGCCCCAGCATTTT. Translation: CAWSNAGLNQPQHF.

J is TRBJ2-6 and V is TRBV18; D remains ambiguous. Deletions cut 6 bases from V and 0 bases from J, with 3 bases between. The CDR3 runs 13 residues. From germline, CDR1 is KGHSH and CDR2 LQKENI. The CDR3 DNA reads as TGTGCCAGCTCCCTCTCTGGGGCCAACGTCCTGACTTTC. Protein product: CASSLSGANVLTF.

CDR3: CAIRGLAGGRVSNEQFF. The DNA of the CDR3 is TGTGCCATCAGGGGACTAGCGGGAGGGCGAGTTTCAAATGAGCAGTTCTTC. The chain carries TRBV10-3 and TRBJ2-1; 16 bases match TRBD2. Germline CDR1 and CDR2: ENHRY and SYGVKD. The CDR3 is 17 residues long. V trimming: 6 bases; J trimming: 7 bases; junction bases outside the gene matches: 9.

The chain employs TRBV5-5 and TRBJ1-2, with a possible D match to TRBD1 (5 bases). V lost 8 bases, J lost 0 bases, and 20 bases lay in between. The CDR3 has 16 residues. Germline CDR1 SGHKS, CDR2 YYEKEE (reference sequence). The CDR3 coding sequence is TGTGCCAGTAGACAGAGCTTAACCAACCCTAACTATGGCTACACCTTC. Its protein product is CASRQSLTNPNYGYTF.

The chain uses TRBV20-1 and TRBJ2-4, with a tentative D call TRBD2 (5 bases). CDR3 length: 10 residues. The V gene lost 6 bases and the J gene lost 8 bases, with 8 bases spanning the gap. Germline CDR1 reads DFQATT; CDR2 reads SNEGSKA (reference sequence). CDR3 nucleotides: TGCAGTGCCGCAGCGGACATTCAGTACTTC. This sequence encodes CSAAADIQYF.

By frequency in the sample, this clone is medium-sized. The chain combines TRBV19 with TRBJ2-7, with TRBD1 matching 7 bases. J was trimmed by 5 bases and V by 5 bases; bases with no gene match: 6. CDR3 length: 13 residues. From germline, CDR1 is LNHDA and CDR2 SQIVND (reference sequence). CDR3 region: CASSPQGLDEQYF. Written as DNA, the CDR3 is TGTGCCAGTAGTCCACAGGGGCTGGACGAGCAGTACTTC.

This sequence joins TRBV18 and TRBJ2-1, with 9 positions matching TRBD2. With 8 bases clipped from V and 8 bases from J, the junction kept 10 bases outside the gene matches. Germline values: CDR1 KGHSH, CDR2 LQKENI. The CDR3 runs 14 residues. CDR3 sequence: CASINAGGLHEQFF. The CDR3 DNA reads as TGTGCCAGCATAAATGCGGGGGGGCTCCATGAGCAGTTCTTC. The variable domain in full, completed from reference TRBV18 and TRBJ2-1, reads NAGVMQNPRHLVRRRGQEARLRCSPMKGHSHVYWYRQLPEEGLKFMVYLQKENIIDESGMPKERFSAEFPKEGPSILRIQQVVRGDSAAYFCASINAGGLHEQFFGPGTRLTVL.

The chain recombines TRBV29-1 with TRBJ2-3; the D call may be TRBD1 or TRBD2 (5 bases each). Trimming cost V 6 bases and J 1 base, with 11 bases left between them. The CDR3 covers 13 residues. Germline assignment: CDR1 SQVTM and CDR2 ANQGSEA. This chain's CDR3 is CSVGVGGTDTQYF. Here the CDR3 DNA reads TGCAGCGTAGGGGTGGGAGGCACAGATACGCAGTATTTT.

CDR3 sequence reads: CASSVISNQPQHF. CDR3 bases: TGTGCCAGCAGCGTAATTAGCAATCAGCCCCAGCATTTT. The J gene is TRBJ1-5, the V gene TRBV7-2, with D unresolved. CDR1 is SGHTA and CDR2 is FQGNSA in the germline V gene. The ends were cut back, 5 bases at V and 0 bases at J, with 5 bases in the middle. This CDR3 is built from 13 residues.

This clone is large (0.1 to 1%) within its sample. The gene calls are TRBV29-1 and TRBJ2-1; tentatively, D is TRBD1 or TRBD2 (6 bases each). Germline V gene lookup returns CDR1 SQVTM and CDR2 ANQGSEA. V lost 5 bases to trimming and J lost 9 bases, with 17 bases between them. The CDR3 contains 13 residues. Here the CDR3 reads CSVLGGILAEQFF. The CDR3 DNA reads TGCAGCGTTCTGGGGGGCATTTTAGCTGAGCAGTTCTTC.

The V gene is TRBV19, the J gene TRBJ2-2, with D perhaps TRBD1 (6 bases). Germline V CDR1 and CDR2: LNHDA, SQIVND (reference sequence). Trimming took 1 base from V and 1 from J, leaving 13 bases between them. The CDR3 loop spans 17 amino acids. This chain's CDR3 is CASSIAGQGLNTGELFF. The CDR3, as DNA: TGTGCCAGTAGTATAGCCGGGCAGGGGCTGAACACCGGGGAGCTGTTTTTT.

The J gene is TRBJ1-3, the V gene TRBV10-3, with D hard to call. V lost 6 bases to trimming and J lost 0 bases, with 9 bases between them. The CDR3 spans 14 residues. Germline lookup yields CDR1 ENHRY and CDR2 SYGVKD. CDR3 coding DNA: TGTGCCATCAGGACGAGCCACTCTGGAAACACCATATATTTT. It yields the protein CAIRTSHSGNTIYF.

The rearrangement links TRBV5-1 to TRBJ2-5; possibly TRBD2 for D (6 bases). CDR3 length equals 16 residues. V lost 0 bases and J lost 0, with 12 bases in between. In germline, CDR1 is SGHRS, CDR2 YFSETQ. The CDR3 region has the DNA TGCGCCAGCAGCTTGGGGTTTAGCGGCTACCAAGAGACCCAGTACTTC. As protein: CASSLGFSGYQETQYF.

DNA of the CDR3: TGTGCCAGCACCTTCGGCCCCTACAATGAGCAGTTCTTC. Encoded protein: CASTFGPYNEQFF. The rearrangement uses TRBV7-3 and TRBJ2-1; D not certain. Germline assignment: CDR1 SGHTA and CDR2 FQGTGA. Trimming pared 7 bases from V and 2 bases from J, leaving 9 bases between. CDR3 size: 13 residues. Complete variable domain (other parts from reference TRBV7-3 and TRBJ2-1): GAGVSQTPSNKVTEKGKYVELRCDPISGHTALYWYRQSLGQGPEFLIYFQGTGAADDSGLPNDRFFAVRPEGSVSTLKIQRTERGDSAVYLCASTFGPYNEQFFGPGTRLTVL.

V is TRBV7-2 and J is TRBJ2-7; D is possibly TRBD1 or TRBD2 (5 bases each). Germline assignment: CDR1 SGHTA and CDR2 FQGNSA. This CDR3 comprises 13 residues. Trimming removed 5 bases from V and 3 bases from J, with 11 bases in between. In nucleotides, the CDR3 is TGTGCCAGCAGCCCGGGGCCTGGCTACGAGCAGTACTTC. It translates to CASSPGPGYEQYF.

V gene TRBV4-3 combines with J gene TRBJ1-3, with D possibly matching TRBD1 (5 bases). The CDR3 contains 15 residues. The germline V and J ends were trimmed by 1 base and 4 bases, with 11 bases remaining between them. Germline lookup yields CDR1 LGHNA and CDR2 YSLEER. CDR3 in amino acids: CASSQGAGSGNTIYF. The DNA of the CDR3 is TGCGCCAGCAGCCAAGGGGCAGGGTCCGGAAACACCATATATTTT.

Here the CDR3 DNA reads TGTGCCAGCAGCCCCGGGAGCGGGGGGTTACAAGAGACCCAGTACTTC. Its translation: CASSPGSGGLQETQYF. The chain links TRBV5-4 to TRBJ2-5; 9 bases match TRBD2. The CDR3 covers 16 residues. Germline V lookup: CDR1 SGHNT, CDR2 YYREEE (reference sequence). J gave up 2 bases and V 4 bases, and 9 bases lay outside the gene matches.

The chain recombines TRBV28 with TRBJ2-7; tentative D call: TRBD1 (6 bases). Between the trimmed V and J ends, which lost 2 bases and 6 bases, there was a span of 20 bases. The CDR3 has 16 residues. Per germline, CDR1 MDHEN and CDR2 SYDVKM. The CDR3 reads CASSLAVFQGSGEQYF. The CDR3, as DNA: TGTGCCAGCAGTTTAGCTGTTTTTCAGGGGAGCGGCGAGCAGTACTTC.